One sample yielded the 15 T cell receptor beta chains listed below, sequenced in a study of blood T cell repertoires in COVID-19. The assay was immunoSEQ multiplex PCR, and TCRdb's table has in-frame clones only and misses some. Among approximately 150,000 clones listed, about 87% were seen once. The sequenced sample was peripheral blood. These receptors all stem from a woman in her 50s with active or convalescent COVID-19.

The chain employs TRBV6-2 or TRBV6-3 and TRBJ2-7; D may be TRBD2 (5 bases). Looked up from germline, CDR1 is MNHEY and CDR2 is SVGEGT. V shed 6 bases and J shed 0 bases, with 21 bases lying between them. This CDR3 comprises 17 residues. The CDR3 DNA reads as TGTGCCAGCAGCGCCACCCTTGACTACCGTTTCTCCTACGAGCAGTACTTC. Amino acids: CASSATLDYRFSYEQYF.

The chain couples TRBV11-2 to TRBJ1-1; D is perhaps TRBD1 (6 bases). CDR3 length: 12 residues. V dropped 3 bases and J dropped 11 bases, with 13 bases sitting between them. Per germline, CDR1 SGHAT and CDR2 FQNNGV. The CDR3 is CASSFPAGAAFF. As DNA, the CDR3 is TGTGCCAGCAGCTTTCCGGCAGGGGCGGCTTTCTTT.

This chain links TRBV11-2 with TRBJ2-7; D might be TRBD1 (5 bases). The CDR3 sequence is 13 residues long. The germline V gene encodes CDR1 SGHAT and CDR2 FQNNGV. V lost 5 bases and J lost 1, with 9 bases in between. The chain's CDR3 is CASSRQFSYEQYF. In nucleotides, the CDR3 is TGTGCCAGCAGCCGACAGTTTTCCTACGAGCAGTACTTC.

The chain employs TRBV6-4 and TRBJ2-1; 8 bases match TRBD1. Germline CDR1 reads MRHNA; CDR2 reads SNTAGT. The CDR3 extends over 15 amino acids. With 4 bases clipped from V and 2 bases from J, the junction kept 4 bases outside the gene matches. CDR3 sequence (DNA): TGTGCCAGCAGTGTGACAGGGGTAGCCTACAATGAGCAGTTCTTC. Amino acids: CASSVTGVAYNEQFF.

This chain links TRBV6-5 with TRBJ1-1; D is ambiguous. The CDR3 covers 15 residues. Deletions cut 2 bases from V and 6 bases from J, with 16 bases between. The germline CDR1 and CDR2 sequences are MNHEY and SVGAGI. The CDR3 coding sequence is TGTGCCAGCAGTTACCGGTCCACCTTCGCCGCTGAAGCTTTCTTT. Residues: CASSYRSTFAAEAFF.

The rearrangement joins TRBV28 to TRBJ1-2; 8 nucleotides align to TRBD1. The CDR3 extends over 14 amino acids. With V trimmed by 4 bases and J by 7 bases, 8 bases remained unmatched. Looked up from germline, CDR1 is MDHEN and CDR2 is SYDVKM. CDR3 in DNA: TGTGCCAGCAGTTCCCATTCGGACAGGGCTGGCTACACCTTC. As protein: CASSSHSDRAGYTF.

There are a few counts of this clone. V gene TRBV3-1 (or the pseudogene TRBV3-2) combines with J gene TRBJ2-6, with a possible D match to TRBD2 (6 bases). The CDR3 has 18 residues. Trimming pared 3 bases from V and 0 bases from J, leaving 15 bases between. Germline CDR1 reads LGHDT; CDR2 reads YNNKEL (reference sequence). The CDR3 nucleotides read TGTGCCAGCAGCCACCCGGGACTTTGGAGCTCTGGGGCCAACGTCCTGACTTTC. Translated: CASSHPGLWSSGANVLTF.

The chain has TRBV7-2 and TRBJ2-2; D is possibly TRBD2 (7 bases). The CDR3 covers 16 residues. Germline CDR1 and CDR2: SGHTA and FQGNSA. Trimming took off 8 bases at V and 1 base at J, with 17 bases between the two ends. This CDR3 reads CASWGGADLNTGELFF. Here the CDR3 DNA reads TGTGCCAGCTGGGGGGGGGCGGACCTGAACACCGGGGAGCTGTTTTTT. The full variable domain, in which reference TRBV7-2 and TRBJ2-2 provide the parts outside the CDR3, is GAGVSQSPSNKVTEKGKDVELRCDPISGHTALYWYRQSLGQGLEFLIYFQGNSAPDKSGLPSDRFSAERTGGSVSTLTIQRTQQEDSAVYLCASWGGADLNTGELFFGEGSRLTVL.

CDR3 amino acids: CASSLTAGGANEQFF. As DNA, the CDR3 is TGTGCCAGCAGCTTAACAGCGGGAGGAGCCAATGAGCAGTTCTTC. The chain combines TRBV7-3 with TRBJ2-1; 9 positions agree with TRBD2. Germline values: CDR1 SGHTA, CDR2 FQGTGA. V trimming: 0 bases; J trimming: 6 bases; junction bases outside the gene matches: 3. This CDR3 is built from 15 residues.

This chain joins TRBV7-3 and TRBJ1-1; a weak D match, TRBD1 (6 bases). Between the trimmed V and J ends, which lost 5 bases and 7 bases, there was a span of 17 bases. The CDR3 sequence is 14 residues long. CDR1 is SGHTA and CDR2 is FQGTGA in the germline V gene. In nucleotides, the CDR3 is TGTGCCAGCAGCCCGGGGGGGCAGGGTTATGAAGCTTTCTTT. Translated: CASSPGGQGYEAFF.

In DNA form, the CDR3 reads TGTGCCAGCAGCTTAGTTGGGGCAGTGTGGCCTAATGAGCAGTTCTTC. Its protein is CASSLVGAVWPNEQFF. This chain joins TRBV11-2 and TRBJ2-1; D might be TRBD1 (5 bases). Trimming shortened V by 1 base and J by 7 bases, and 17 bases separated the two germline ends. The germline gives CDR1 SGHAT, CDR2 FQNNGV. CDR3 length: 16 amino acids.

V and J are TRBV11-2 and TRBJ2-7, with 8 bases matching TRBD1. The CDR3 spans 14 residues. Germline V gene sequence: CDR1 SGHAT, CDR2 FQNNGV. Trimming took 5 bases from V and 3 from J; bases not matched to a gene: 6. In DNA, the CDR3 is TGTGCCAGCAGCCCCCCCGGGACAGGCTACGAGCAGTACTTC. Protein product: CASSPPGTGYEQYF.

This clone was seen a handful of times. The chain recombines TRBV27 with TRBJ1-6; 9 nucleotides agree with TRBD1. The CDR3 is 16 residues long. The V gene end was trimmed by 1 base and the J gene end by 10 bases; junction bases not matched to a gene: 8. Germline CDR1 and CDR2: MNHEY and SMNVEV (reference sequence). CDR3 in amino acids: CASSLLGQGTGSPLHF. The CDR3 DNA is TGTGCCAGCAGTTTATTGGGACAGGGTACCGGATCACCCCTCCACTTT.

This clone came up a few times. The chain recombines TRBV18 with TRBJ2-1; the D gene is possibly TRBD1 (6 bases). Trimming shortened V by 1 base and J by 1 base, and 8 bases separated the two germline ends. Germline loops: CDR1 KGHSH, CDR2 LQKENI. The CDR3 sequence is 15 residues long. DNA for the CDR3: TGTGCCAGCTCACCACAACAGGGATCCTACAATGAGCAGTTCTTC. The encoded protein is CASSPQQGSYNEQFF.

The CDR3, as DNA: TGTGCCAGCTCAGAGAGGGGGCAGGCTGCTTTCTTT. This gives the protein CASSERGQAAFF. The V and J genes are TRBV6-6 and TRBJ1-1, with 7 bases identical to TRBD1. The V gene's germline CDR1 is MNHNY and CDR2 SVGAGI (reference sequence). The CDR3 runs to 12 residues. V was pared by 8 bases and J by 11 bases, with 11 bases of the junction left unmatched.